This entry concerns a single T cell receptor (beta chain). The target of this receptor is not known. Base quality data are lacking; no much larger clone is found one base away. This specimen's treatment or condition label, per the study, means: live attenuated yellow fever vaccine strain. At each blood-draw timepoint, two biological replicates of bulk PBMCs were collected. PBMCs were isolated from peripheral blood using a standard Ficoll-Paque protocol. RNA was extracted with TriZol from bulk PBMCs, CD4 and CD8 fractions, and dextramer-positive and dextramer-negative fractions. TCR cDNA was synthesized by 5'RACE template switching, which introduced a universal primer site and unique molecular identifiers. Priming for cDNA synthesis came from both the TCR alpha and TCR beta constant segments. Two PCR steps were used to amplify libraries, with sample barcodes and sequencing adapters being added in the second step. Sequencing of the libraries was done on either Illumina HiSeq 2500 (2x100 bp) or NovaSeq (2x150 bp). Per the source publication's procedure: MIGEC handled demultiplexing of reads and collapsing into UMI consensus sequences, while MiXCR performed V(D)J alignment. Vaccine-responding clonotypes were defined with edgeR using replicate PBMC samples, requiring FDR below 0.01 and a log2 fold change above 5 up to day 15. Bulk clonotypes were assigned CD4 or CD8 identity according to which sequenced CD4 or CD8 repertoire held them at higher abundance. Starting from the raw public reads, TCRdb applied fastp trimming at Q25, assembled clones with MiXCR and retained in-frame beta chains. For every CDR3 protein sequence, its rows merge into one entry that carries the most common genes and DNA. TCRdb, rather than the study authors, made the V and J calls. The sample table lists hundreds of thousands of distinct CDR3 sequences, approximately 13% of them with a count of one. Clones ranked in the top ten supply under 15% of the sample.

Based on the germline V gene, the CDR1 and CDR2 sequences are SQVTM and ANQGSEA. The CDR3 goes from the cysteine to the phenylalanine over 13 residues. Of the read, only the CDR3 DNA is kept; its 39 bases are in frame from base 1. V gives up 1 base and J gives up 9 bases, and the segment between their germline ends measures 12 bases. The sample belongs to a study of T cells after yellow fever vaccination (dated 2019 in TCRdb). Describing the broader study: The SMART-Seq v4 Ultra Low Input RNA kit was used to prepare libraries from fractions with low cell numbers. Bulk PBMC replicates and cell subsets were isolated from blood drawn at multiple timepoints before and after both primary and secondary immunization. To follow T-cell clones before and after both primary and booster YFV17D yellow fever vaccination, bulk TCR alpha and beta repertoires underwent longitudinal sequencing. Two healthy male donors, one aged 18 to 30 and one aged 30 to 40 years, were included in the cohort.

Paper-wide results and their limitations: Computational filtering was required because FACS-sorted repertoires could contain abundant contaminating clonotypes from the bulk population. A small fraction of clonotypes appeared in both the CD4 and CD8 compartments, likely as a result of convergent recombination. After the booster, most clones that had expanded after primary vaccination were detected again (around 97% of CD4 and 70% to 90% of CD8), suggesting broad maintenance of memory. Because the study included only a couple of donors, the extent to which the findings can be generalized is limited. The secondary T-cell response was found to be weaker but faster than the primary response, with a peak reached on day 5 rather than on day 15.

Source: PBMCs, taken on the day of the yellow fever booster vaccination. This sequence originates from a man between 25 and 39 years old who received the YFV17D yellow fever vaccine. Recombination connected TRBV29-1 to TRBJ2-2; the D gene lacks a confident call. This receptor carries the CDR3 CSVEAQLDRELFF. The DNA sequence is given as TGCAGCGTTGAAGCGCAGCTCGACAGGGAGCTGTTTTTT.